The source of this T cell receptor (beta chain) is a study of OX40 agonist ivuxolimab in advanced cancers. On the study more broadly: Patients were given ivuxolimab, an antibody that agonizes OX40 (CD134).

Study outcomes and limitations: Low normalized clonal expansion also occurred in some nonresponding patients. Expanded clones tended on average to be more numerous among CD8+ T cells than CD4+. Individuals who were partial responders at 0.1-3.0 mg/kg had clonal expansion that ranked among the lowest.

Sequenced by immunoSEQ multiplex PCR; TCRdb stores in-frame clones only, minus some. The data hold fewer than 45,000 clones, with about 88% observed a single time. Details on this clone: What it recognizes is unknown.

The CDR3 loop spans 14 amino acids. J gave up 2 bases and V 6 bases, and 7 bases lay outside the gene matches. Germline V gene lookup returns CDR1 MNHNY and CDR2 SVGAGI (reference sequence). The source was CD4+ or CD8+ T cells sorted from blood, collected in a trial of the OX40 agonist ivuxolimab. The chain uses TRBV6-6 and TRBJ2-7; TRBD2 aligns across 7 bases. The sequence was obtained from an adult with an advanced solid tumor such as melanoma, head and neck, liver or kidney cancer. DNA for the CDR3: TGTGCCAGCAGACCTCGGGGGGTAGCCTACGAGCAGTACTTC. It yields the protein CASRPRGVAYEQYF.